This T cell receptor beta chain emerged from a study of blood T cell repertoires in COVID-19. TCRdb keeps only in-frame clones here, not all; method: immunoSEQ multiplex PCR. The sample carries about 89,000 clones, more than 60% recorded once. Trimming stripped 3 bases from V and 0 bases from J, with 14 bases between. Looked up from germline, CDR1 is DFQATT and CDR2 is SNEGSKA (reference sequence). This CDR3 spans 16 amino acids. J is TRBJ1-4 and V is TRBV20-1, with D unclear. The sequenced sample was peripheral blood. The sequence was obtained from a human donor in a cohort sampled during active COVID-19. The CDR3 sequence is CSASSPTGATNEKLFF. The CDR3 DNA reads TGCAGTGCTAGTAGTCCAACGGGAGCAACTAATGAAAAACTGTTTTTT.